The rows below give T cell receptor beta chains drawn from one sample of a study of cytomegalovirus exposure and HLA in healthy donors. Assay used: immunoSEQ multiplex PCR; TCRdb lists only in-frame clones, some missing. The sample yields about 98,000 clones, around 68% seen once. The sequencing sample was made of PBMCs. The origin of the receptors is a man aged 45-60 years in good health and CMV-seronegative. CDR3s include the opening cysteine and the closing phenylalanine or tryptophan. A D gene is named only where the DNA matches it firmly. Rows may omit the clone size; those that give it use once, few, many or a size class.

>TRBV9|.|.|TRBJ2-2
TGTGCCAGCAGCGTAGGGGCGGGGGCGGGCACCGGGGAGCTGTTTTTT
CASSVGAGAGTGELFF
>TRBV7-9|TRBD1|.|TRBJ1-6
TGTTCCAGCAGCTTCCGACAGGGCCCACCCCTCCACTTT
CSSSFRQGPPLHF
>TRBV7-9|.|.|TRBJ2-7
TGTGCCAGCAGCGACGACAGTACCCCCTACGAGCAGTACTTC
CASSDDSTPYEQYF
>TRBV15|.|.|TRBJ2-5
TGTGCCACCAGCAGAGCCGGACAGCGCCAAGGGACCCAGTACTTC
CATSRAGQRQGTQYF
>TRBV6-6|TRBD1|few|TRBJ1-4
TGTGCCAGCAGCCCGACAGGGCCCAATGAAAAACTGTTTTTT
CASSPTGPNEKLFF
>TRBV5-1|.|.|TRBJ2-7
TGCGCCAGCAGCTTGGGGGGGCTCGGGGACGAGCAGTACTTC
CASSLGGLGDEQYF
>TRBV7-9|.|.|TRBJ2-3
TGTGCCAGCCCACCCCCGGGGAGGATAACAGATACGCAGTATTTT
CASPPPGRITDTQYF
>TRBV7-6|TRBD2|once|TRBJ2-3
TGTGCCAGCAGCTTAACGTATGCTAGCGGGGGCACAGATACGCAGTATTTT
CASSLTYASGGTDTQYF
>TRBV2|.|.|TRBJ2-2
TGTGCCAGCAATAAAGAGAAGAAAACCGGGGAGCTGTTTTTT
CASNKEKKTGELFF
>TRBV28|TRBD2|.|TRBJ2-7
TGTGCCAGCAGCCCGGGACTAGCGGTCTACGAGCAGTACTTC
CASSPGLAVYEQYF
>TRBV5-1|TRBD1|once|TRBJ1-1
TGCGCCAGCAGGTTTGACAGGGGGGTTGGCACTGAAGCTTTCTTT
CASRFDRGVGTEAFF
>TRBV10-2|.|.|TRBJ1-2
TGCGCCAGCAGTGCACCCGGGCAGGGTAACTATGGCTACACCTTC
CASSAPGQGNYGYTF
>TRBV4-1|.|few|TRBJ1-4
TGCGCCAGCAGCCAGCGCGCCTCAACTAATGAAAAACTGTTTTTT
CASSQRASTNEKLFF
>TRBV13|.|.|TRBJ1-1
TGTGCCAGCAGCTTAGTGCGGGGGGGGACTGAAGCTTTCTTT
CASSLVRGGTEAFF
>TRBV4-3|TRBD2|.|TRBJ2-7
TGCGCCAGCAGCCAAGATCGACTAGCGGCAGAGCAGTACTTC
CASSQDRLAAEQYF
>TRBV5-4|.|.|TRBJ1-3
TGTGCCAGCAGCTTGTACACAGGGAGCTCTGGAAACACCATATATTTT
CASSLYTGSSGNTIYF
>TRBV19|.|.|TRBJ2-1
TGTGCCAGTACCCCCCTTGGCAGGGTCAATGAGCAGTTCTTC
CASTPLGRVNEQFF
>TRBV28|.|.|TRBJ2-3
TGTGCCAGCAGGAGAGCCGGGACAATACTCACAGATACGCAGTATTTT
CASRRAGTILTDTQYF
>TRBV19|TRBD2|.|TRBJ2-1
TGTGCCAGTAGTTCTCTATCGGGGGGGTACAATGAGCAGTTCTTC
CASSSLSGGYNEQFF
>TRBV6-1|.|.|TRBJ2-3
TGTGCCAGCAGTGACCCGAGGAACTTTCCAGATACGCAGTATTTT
CASSDPRNFPDTQYF
>TRBV29-1|.|.|TRBJ2-1
TGCAGCGTTGTACGGCAGTACTATAATGAGCAGTTCTTC
CSVVRQYYNEQFF
>TRBV5-1|.|.|TRBJ2-7
TGCGCCAGCAGCTCTGAAACCTACGAGCAGTACTTC
CASSSETYEQYF
>TRBV10-3|.|.|TRBJ2-7
TGTGCCATCAGTAAGACGATATTACAGGGACATACTAGTGCCTACGAGCAGTACTTC
CAISKTILQGHTSAYEQYF
>TRBV7-6|.|.|TRBJ2-1
TGTGCCAGCAGCTATGAAGCTGAGCAGTTCTTC
CASSYEAEQFF
>TRBV19|TRBD2|.|TRBJ2-3
TGTGCCAGTAGTCAACTAGCGGGACTATCAGATACGCAGTATTTT
CASSQLAGLSDTQYF
>TRBV6-5|TRBD1|few|TRBJ2-7
TGTGCCAGCAGGGTGACAGGGGTATACGAGCAGTACTTC
CASRVTGVYEQYF
>TRBV30|TRBD1|.|TRBJ2-7
TGTGCCTGGAGCGAACCGGGACAGGGGGCGGACGAGCAGTACTTC
CAWSEPGQGADEQYF
>TRBV7-9|.|.|TRBJ1-2
TGTTCCAGCAGCCCCCTCGGGTCCTATGGCTACACCTTC
CSSSPLGSYGYTF
>TRBV6-1|.|once|TRBJ2-5
TGTGCCAGCAGTGATGGAGGGGGCTTGGAGACCCAGTACTTC
CASSDGGGLETQYF
>TRBV5-1|.|.|TRBJ1-2
TGCGCCAGCAGCTTGGACCGCCCTCCTGCGGACTACACCTTC
CASSLDRPPADYTF
>TRBV30|TRBD1|.|TRBJ2-7
TGTGCCTGGAACAGGGGGATCTCCTACGAGCAGTACTTC
CAWNRGISYEQYF
>TRBV21-1|.|.|TRBJ2-4
TGTGCCAGCAGCAAAGTGGGGGGGACTAGCAAAAACATTCAGTACTTC
CASSKVGGTSKNIQYF
>TRBV29-1|TRBD2|.|TRBJ2-4
TGCAGCGTACTAGCGGGGGGCGGGGGCAAAAACATTCAGTACTTC
CSVLAGGGGKNIQYF
>TRBV19|TRBD1|.|TRBJ2-7
TGTGCCAGTAGTCCGGACAGGTACTACGAGCAGTACTTC
CASSPDRYYEQYF
>TRBV2|TRBD2|.|TRBJ2-2
TGTGCCACCCTGGGGGGGGCCGGGGAGCTGTTTTTT
CATLGGAGELFF
>TRBV10-3|TRBD2|once|TRBJ2-2
TGTGCCATCAGACCGACTAGCGGGGGGATCGGGGAGCTGTTTTTT
CAIRPTSGGIGELFF
>TRBV18|TRBD1|.|TRBJ2-7
TGTGCCAGCTCACCCCGGGACAGCTACGAGCAGTACTTC
CASSPRDSYEQYF
>TRBV7-9|.|.|TRBJ2-7
TGTGCCAGCAGCCTGTGGACAGCATCCTACGAGCAGTACTTC
CASSLWTASYEQYF
>TRBV5-5|.|.|TRBJ2-1
TGTGCCAGCAGCTTGGTCCCCCAGGTCTCCTACAATGAGCAGTTCTTC
CASSLVPQVSYNEQFF
>TRBV5-1|.|.|TRBJ2-2
TGCGCCAGCAGCTTGGACCAGGGTTTAAGGGCCGGGGAGCTGTTTTTT
CASSLDQGLRAGELFF
>TRBV28|.|few|TRBJ1-5
TGTGCCAGCACTTCGTGGGGGTACGGACAGTCCGCGCCCCAGCATTTT
CASTSWGYGQSAPQHF
>TRBV28|.|.|TRBJ2-2
TGTGCCAGCAGTTCCTGGGACAACCAGGAGCTGTTTTTT
CASSSWDNQELFF
>TRBV7-9|.|.|TRBJ1-2
TGTGCCAGCAGCGTTGGACAGAACTATGGCTACACCTTC
CASSVGQNYGYTF
>TRBV6-1|TRBD1|.|TRBJ1-1
TGTGCCAGCAGTGGACAGGGGAACACTGAAGCTTTCTTT
CASSGQGNTEAFF
>TRBV18|.|few|TRBJ2-5
TGTGCCAGCTCACCAGCGGACCCTCGACGGGGGAGCTTCCGGGAGACCCAGTACTTC
CASSPADPRRGSFRETQYF
>TRBV11-2|.|.|TRBJ2-5
TGTGCCAGCAGCCGCACCAGGGCCGGAATAGAGACCCAGTACTTC
CASSRTRAGIETQYF
>TRBV10-3|.|.|TRBJ2-5
TGTGCCATCAGTGACACAGGGTTGCGAGAGACCCAGTACTTC
CAISDTGLRETQYF
>TRBV21-1|.|few|TRBJ1-3
TGTGCCAGCAGCAATTTACAGGAGGGAAACACCATATATTTT
CASSNLQEGNTIYF
>TRBV7-9|.|.|TRBJ2-6
TGTGCCAGCAGCTTAGAGGGGCGACAGAGCTCTGGGGCCAACGTCCTGACTTTC
CASSLEGRQSSGANVLTF
>TRBV18|.|.|TRBJ2-7
TGTGCCAGCTCACACTCCTCCGGGACAAGGAAGTACTTC
CASSHSSGTRKYF
>TRBV5-6|.|.|TRBJ1-2
TGTGCCAGCAGCTTGTTGGGGAGGGATGGCTACACCTTC
CASSLLGRDGYTF
>TRBV10-3|.|once|TRBJ1-3
TGTGCCATCAGTGAGGACTTTTCCCGGGGAAACACCATATATTTT
CAISEDFSRGNTIYF
>TRBV7-2|.|.|TRBJ2-7
TGTGCCAGCAGCTTAGATTGGCAGACTTACGAGCAGTACTTC
CASSLDWQTYEQYF
>TRBV5-6|.|.|TRBJ1-1
TGTGCCAGCAGCTTTGGCCCTGAAGCTTTCTTT
CASSFGPEAFF